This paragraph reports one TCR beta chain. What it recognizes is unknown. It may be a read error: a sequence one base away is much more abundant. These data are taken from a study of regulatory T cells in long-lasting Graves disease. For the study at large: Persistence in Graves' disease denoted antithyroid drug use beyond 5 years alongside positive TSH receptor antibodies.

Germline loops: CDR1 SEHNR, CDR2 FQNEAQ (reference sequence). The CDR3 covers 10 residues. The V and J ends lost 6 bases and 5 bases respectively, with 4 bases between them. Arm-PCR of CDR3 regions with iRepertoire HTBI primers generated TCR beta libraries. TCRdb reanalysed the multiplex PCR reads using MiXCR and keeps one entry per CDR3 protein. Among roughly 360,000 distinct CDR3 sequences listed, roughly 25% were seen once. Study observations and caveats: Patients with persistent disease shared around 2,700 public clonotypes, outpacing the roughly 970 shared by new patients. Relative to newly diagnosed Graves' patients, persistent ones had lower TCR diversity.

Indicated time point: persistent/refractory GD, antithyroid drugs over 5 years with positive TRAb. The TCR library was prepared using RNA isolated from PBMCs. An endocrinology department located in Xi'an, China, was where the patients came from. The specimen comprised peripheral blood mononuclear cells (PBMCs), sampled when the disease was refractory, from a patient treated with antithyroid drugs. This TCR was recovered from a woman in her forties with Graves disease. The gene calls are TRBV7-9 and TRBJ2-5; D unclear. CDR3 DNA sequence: TGTGCCAGCAGAGACGAGACCCAGTACTTC. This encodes CASRDETQYF.